What follows describes a single T cell receptor (beta chain). This sample is part of a study of blood T cell repertoires in COVID-19. Clones were sequenced by immunoSEQ multiplex PCR, and TCRdb holds only the in-frame ones, with some missing. The sample has approximately 67,000 clones, around 82% seen once; the top ten hold just over 6.5%. The CDR3 extends over 17 amino acids. CDR1 and CDR2 (germline): KGHDR, SFDVKD. Unmatched junction bases numbered 8, after V lost 4 bases and J lost 0 bases. This TCR came from a man aged 60 to 69 with acute or convalescent COVID-19. The sequenced sample was peripheral blood. The chain employs TRBV24-1 and TRBJ2-5; 9 bases are a match to TRBD2. DNA for the CDR3: TGTGCCACCAGTGACCGTAGCAGCGGGGGGTACCAAGAGACCCAGTACTTC. Amino acids: CATSDRSSGGYQETQYF.